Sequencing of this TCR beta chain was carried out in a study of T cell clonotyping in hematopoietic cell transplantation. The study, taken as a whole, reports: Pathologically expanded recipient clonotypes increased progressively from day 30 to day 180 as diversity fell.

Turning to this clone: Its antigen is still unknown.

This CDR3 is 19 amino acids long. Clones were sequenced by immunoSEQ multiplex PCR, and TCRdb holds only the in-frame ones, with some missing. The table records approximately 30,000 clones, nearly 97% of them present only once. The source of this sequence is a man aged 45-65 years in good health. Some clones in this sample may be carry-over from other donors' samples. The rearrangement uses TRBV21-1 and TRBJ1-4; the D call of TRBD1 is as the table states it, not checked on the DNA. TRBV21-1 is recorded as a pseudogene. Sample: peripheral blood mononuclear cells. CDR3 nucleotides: TGTGCCAGCAGCTCAAAGCGACCCGAGACAGGGGATACTAATGAAAAACTGTTTTTT. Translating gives CASSSKRPETGDTNEKLFF.